These 31 T cell receptor beta chains originate from one sample sequenced in a study of T cells in Graves' hyperthyroidism and ophthalmopathy. Amplification targeted TCR beta CDR3 regions from RNA transcripts. HTBI primers were used for first-round RT-PCR of the TCR CDR3. TCRdb recomputed calls from the multiplex PCR reads with MiXCR, one row per CDR3 protein. The table lists hundreds of thousands of distinct CDR3 sequences, around 15% of them singletons. Sequenced: blood. These receptors came from a woman between 18 and 30 years old with Graves' hyperthyroidism.

This clonotype showed up many times. The J gene is TRBJ1-5, the V gene TRBV2, with D unresolved. In germline, CDR1 is SNHLY, CDR2 FYNNEI. The CDR3 loop spans 14 amino acids. Trimming took 1 base from V and 1 from J, leaving 5 bases between them. The CDR3 protein is CASSEGESNQPQHF. The CDR3 DNA follows: TGTGCCAGCAGTGAAGGAGAAAGCAATCAGCCCCAGCATTTT.

The table lists this clonotype with many counts. The rearrangement uses TRBV11-1 and TRBJ2-4; possibly TRBD1 or TRBD2 for D (5 bases each). The V end was cut by 5 bases, the J end by 6 bases, with 20 bases between. The CDR3 is made up of 16 amino acids. CDR1 and CDR2 from the germline V gene are SGHAT and FQDESV (reference sequence). The CDR3, as DNA: TGTGCCAGCAGCCAGCGGCAGGGAACCGCCGGAAACATTCAGTACTTC. Translated, it gives CASSQRQGTAGNIQYF.

The gene calls are TRBV29-1 and TRBJ1-3; no clear D. Trimming took 3 bases from V and 4 from J, leaving 10 bases between them. Germline CDR1 is SQVTM and CDR2 is ANQGSEA. This CDR3 is built from 13 residues. The CDR3 nucleotides read TGCAGCGTTGACGCGGCAGAAGGAAACACCATATATTTT. Protein sequence: CSVDAAEGNTIYF. Together with reference TRBV29-1 and TRBJ1-3, the CDR3 gives the full variable domain: SAVISQKPSRDICQRGTSLTIQCQVDSQVTMMFWYRQQPGQSLTLIATANQGSEATYESGFVIDKFPISRPNLTFSTLTVSNMSPEDSSIYLCSVDAAEGNTIYFGEGSWLTVV.

This clonotype showed up just a few times. The rearrangement joins TRBV6-1 to TRBJ2-2; TRBD2 matches at 10 bases. The junction had 5 bases not matched to a gene; V was cut back by 7 bases and J by 3 bases. Germline V gives CDR1 MNHNS, CDR2 SASEGT. The CDR3 sequence is 15 residues long. The CDR3 DNA follows: TGTGCCAGCAACCAACTAGCGGGGTACACCGGGGAGCTGTTTTTT. It yields the protein CASNQLAGYTGELFF.

This clonotype was observed at least ten times. The chain couples TRBV7-2 to TRBJ2-1; 13 bases fit TRBD2. CDR1 is SGHTA, CDR2 FQGNSA, per germline. CDR3 length equals 19 residues. The J segment lost 0 bases and the V segment lost 5 bases, leaving 10 bases of the junction unmatched. The chain's CDR3 is CASSPPGLAGYSSYNEQFF. The CDR3 nucleotides are TGTGCCAGCAGCCCACCGGGACTAGCGGGGTACAGCTCCTACAATGAGCAGTTCTTC.

This sequence joins TRBV2 and TRBJ2-2, with D maybe TRBD1 (6 bases). The germline CDR1 and CDR2 sequences are SNHLY and FYNNEI. Trimming took off 6 bases at V and 3 bases at J, with 11 bases between the two ends. This CDR3 is built from 14 residues. For the CDR3, the DNA is TGTGCCAGCAGGGCCGGACAGTACACCGGGGAGCTGTTTTTT. Translation: CASRAGQYTGELFF.

This clonotype was detected a few times. V and J are TRBV9 and TRBJ2-1; D unresolved. Trimming took off 4 bases at V and 1 base at J, with 12 bases between the two ends. In germline, CDR1 is SGDLS, CDR2 YYNGEE. This CDR3 is built from 15 residues. CDR3 in amino acids: CASSYQLESYNEQFF. In DNA, the CDR3 is TGTGCCAGCAGCTACCAGTTAGAGTCCTACAATGAGCAGTTCTTC.

This clonotype was seen many times. The chain has TRBV10-3 and TRBJ2-1; weak D call: TRBD2 (6 bases). Germline V lookup: CDR1 ENHRY, CDR2 SYGVKD. The CDR3 spans 14 residues. V was cut by 7 bases and J by 9 bases, with 19 bases left in between. The CDR3 reads CAINPGLQKGEQFF. The CDR3 coding sequence is TGTGCCATCAACCCGGGACTGCAGAAGGGTGAGCAGTTCTTC.

CDR3 sequence (DNA): TGCGCCAGCAGCCAAACAGGGGCCTCTGAAGCTTTCTTT. It codes for CASSQTGASEAFF. The chain has TRBV4-3 and TRBJ1-1; 7 bases align to TRBD1. V lost 2 bases to trimming and J lost 6 bases; unmatched junction nucleotides: 3. Looked up from germline, CDR1 is LGHNA and CDR2 is YSLEER. The CDR3 loop spans 13 amino acids.

This clonotype has a handful of counts. The chain couples TRBV11-2 to TRBJ2-7, with 7 bases lining up with TRBD2. Germline values: CDR1 SGHAT, CDR2 FQNNGV. This CDR3 is 18 amino acids long. Trimming took 2 bases from V and 3 from J; bases not matched to a gene: 16. CDR3 residues: CASSLRAGIGLGIYEQYF. The CDR3 coding sequence is TGTGCCAGCAGCTTAAGAGCGGGGATTGGGTTGGGGATCTACGAGCAGTACTTC.

This clonotype was recorded a few times. The chain uses TRBV6-1 and TRBJ1-4; D not resolved. This CDR3 has 13 residues. V was cut by 5 bases and J by 9 bases, with 13 bases left in between. The germline CDR1 and CDR2 sequences are MNHNS and SASEGT. The CDR3 loop is CASSPDETQKLFF. In nucleotides, the CDR3 is TGTGCCAGCAGTCCAGATGAGACGCAAAAACTGTTTTTT.

This clonotype was found many times. V and J are TRBV3-1 and TRBJ2-5; no reliable D call. The CDR3 contains 14 residues. Germline assignment: CDR1 LGHDT and CDR2 YNNKEL (reference sequence). V was pared by 3 bases and J by 2 bases, with 10 bases between. CDR3 bases: TGTGCCAGCAGCCAGAGATTCGTACAAGAGACCCAGTACTTC. Its translation: CASSQRFVQETQYF.

There are many counts of this clonotype. The chain uses TRBV27 and TRBJ2-7; D possibly corresponds to TRBD1 (5 bases). CDR3 length: 13 residues. Germline CDR1 and CDR2: MNHEY and SMNVEV (reference sequence). Trimming removed 0 bases at V and 3 bases at J, with 6 bases between. The DNA for the CDR3 is TGTGCCAGCAGTTTATCTGACAGCTACGAGCAGTACTTC. It yields the protein CASSLSDSYEQYF.

This clonotype appeared many times. The rearrangement links TRBV29-1 to TRBJ1-2, with TRBD1 matching over 7 bases. V shed 4 bases and J 4 bases; nucleotides not matched to a gene: 3. There are 12 residues in the CDR3. Germline loops: CDR1 SQVTM, CDR2 ANQGSEA. The CDR3 DNA follows: TGCAGCGTTGGAGGGGGCGCCTATGGCTACACCTTC. This encodes CSVGGGAYGYTF.

The rearrangement links TRBV24-1 to TRBJ1-2, with D perhaps matching TRBD1 (6 bases). V lost 0 bases and J lost 7, with 11 bases in between. Germline V gives CDR1 KGHDR, CDR2 SFDVKD. This CDR3 is built from 14 residues. The CDR3 coding sequence is TGTGCCACCAGTGATTTGAACAGGGTGGTTGGCTACACCTTC. It translates to CATSDLNRVVGYTF.

This clonotype was detected only a few times. The CDR3 spells CASSLGGRGPGTGELFF. Here the CDR3 DNA reads TGTGCCAGCAGCTTAGGGGGCAGGGGGCCTGGCACCGGGGAGCTGTTTTTT. V is TRBV13 and J is TRBJ2-2; the match to TRBD1 covers 8 bases. Germline CDR1 is PRHDT and CDR2 is FYEKMQ (reference sequence). With V trimmed by 0 bases and J by 4 bases, 7 bases remained unmatched. This CDR3 is 17 amino acids long.

This clonotype came up many times. V usage is TRBV18 and J usage is TRBJ2-5; 8 bases line up with TRBD1. The CDR3 covers 13 residues. Germline V lookup: CDR1 KGHSH, CDR2 LQKENI. Trimming cost V 5 bases and J 1 base; bases outside gene matches: 0. CDR3 loop: CASSTGGQETQYF. The CDR3 coding sequence is TGTGCCAGCTCAACAGGGGGCCAAGAGACCCAGTACTTC. The variable domain in full, with the rest retrieved from reference TRBV18 and TRBJ2-5, is NAGVMQNPRHLVRRRGQEARLRCSPMKGHSHVYWYRQLPEEGLKFMVYLQKENIIDESGMPKERFSAEFPKEGPSILRIQQVVRGDSAAYFCASSTGGQETQYFGPGTRLLVL.

This clonotype was recorded many times. The J gene is TRBJ1-1, the V gene TRBV10-3; weak D call: TRBD1 (6 bases). Germline values: CDR1 ENHRY, CDR2 SYGVKD. This CDR3 is built from 11 residues. V was clipped by 0 bases and J by 10 bases, with 6 bases between them. CDR3 region: CAISESDRAFF. DNA for the CDR3: TGTGCCATCAGTGAGTCGGACAGAGCTTTCTTT.

Ten or more counts support this clonotype. V gene TRBV12-3 or TRBV12-4 combines with J gene TRBJ2-7; D remains ambiguous. CDR3 length: 12 amino acids. Deletions cut 5 bases from V and 3 bases from J, with 8 bases between. Here the CDR3 reads CASSPRHYEQYF. The CDR3 region has the DNA TGTGCCAGCAGTCCAAGGCACTACGAGCAGTACTTC.

This clonotype was counted between two and nine times. V is TRBV24-1 and J is TRBJ2-3, with 8 bases matching TRBD2. Germline assignment: CDR1 KGHDR and CDR2 SFDVKD. With 3 bases clipped from V and 2 bases from J, the junction kept 6 bases outside the gene matches. The length of the CDR3 is 16 residues. CDR3 region: CATSDPTSAFTDTQYF. The CDR3 DNA reads TGTGCCACCAGTGATCCGACTAGCGCTTTCACAGATACGCAGTATTTT.

There are many counts of this clonotype. The rearrangement links TRBV9 to TRBJ2-3; D is unclear. Germline CDR1 is SGDLS and CDR2 is YYNGEE. The CDR3 loop spans 12 amino acids. V was clipped by 0 bases and J by 3 bases, with 2 bases between them. DNA of the CDR3: TGTGCCAGCAGCGTAGAAACAGATACGCAGTATTTT. Translated, it gives CASSVETDTQYF.

In this sample, this clonotype turned up many times. The chain combines TRBV2 with TRBJ1-5; TRBD1 aligns across 10 bases. Trimming at V came to 5 bases and at J to 6 bases, leaving 7 bases not matched to a gene. Germline V gene sequence: CDR1 SNHLY, CDR2 FYNNEI. The CDR3 covers 15 residues. This chain's CDR3 is CASSSRDRGSQPQHF. The CDR3 DNA follows: TGTGCCAGCAGTTCCCGGGACAGGGGAAGTCAGCCCCAGCATTTT.

This clonotype was counted only a few times. This chain uses TRBV6-1 with TRBJ2-2; the D gene is possibly TRBD2 (6 bases). The CDR3 spans 14 residues. Germline V gene data show CDR1 as MNHNS and CDR2 as SASEGT. V was cut by 5 bases and J by 3 bases, with 10 bases left in between. CDR3 DNA: TGTGCCAGCAGTTCCGGGACTTACACCGGGGAGCTGTTTTTT. It encodes CASSSGTYTGELFF.

Of note for this clonotype: Since a much larger clone is just one base distant, this may be a read error. The gene calls are TRBV5-1 and TRBJ2-7; either TRBD1 or TRBD2 may supply D (5 bases each). The CDR3 runs 15 residues. Germline values: CDR1 SGHRS, CDR2 YFSETQ. CDR3 sequence reads: CASSPTPAGSHEQCF. As DNA, the CDR3 is TGTGCCAGCAGCCCCACCCCGGCAGGGAGCCACGAGCAGTGCTTC.

The chain recombines TRBV28 with TRBJ1-1; TRBD1 matches at 9 bases. The CDR3 loop spans 13 amino acids. Germline CDR1 is MDHEN and CDR2 is SYDVKM. Germline trimming cut 3 bases from V and 7 bases from J; bases unmatched to any gene: 3. The CDR3 coding sequence is TGTGCCAGCAGTTTTGTGGGACAGGGTGAAGCTTTCTTT. This translates into CASSFVGQGEAFF.

The sample holds many counts of this clonotype. This chain joins TRBV20-1 and TRBJ2-1, with D perhaps TRBD2 (6 bases). Trimming took off 4 bases at V and 10 bases at J, with 23 bases between the two ends. The CDR3 consists of 15 residues. The germline V gene has CDR1 DFQATT and CDR2 SNEGSKA (reference sequence). The CDR3 coding sequence is TGCAGTGCTACTTCTCTCACCCGCGGGATTGCGGAGCAGTTCTTC. Encoded protein: CSATSLTRGIAEQFF.

The rearrangement uses TRBV28 and TRBJ2-7, with D tentatively TRBD2 (7 bases). The CDR3 extends over 14 amino acids. Germline V CDR1 and CDR2: MDHEN, SYDVKM. With 8 bases removed from V and 2 bases from J, the gap between germline ends came to 16 bases. The CDR3 loop is CASEGGAGPYEQYF. CDR3 in DNA: TGTGCCAGCGAGGGGGGGGCGGGCCCCTACGAGCAGTACTTC.

This clonotype was picked up many times. This chain connects TRBV27 to TRBJ2-3, with 8 bases lining up with TRBD1. This CDR3 region has 18 residues. The germline gives CDR1 MNHEY, CDR2 SMNVEV (reference sequence). Trimming removed 2 bases from V and 0 bases from J; junction bases left unmatched: 10. CDR3 sequence reads: CASSLISGRGRSTDTQYF. CDR3 sequence (DNA): TGTGCCAGCAGTTTAATTTCCGGCAGGGGGCGTAGCACAGATACGCAGTATTTT.

As for this clonotype: One junction end disagrees with the germline gene, perhaps due to a read error. The chain has TRBV4-1 and TRBJ2-7; D gene uncertain. CDR3 length: 15 amino acids. Germline CDR1 and CDR2: MGHRA and YSYEKL. The CDR3 spells CASSQDSGGTYERYF. For the CDR3, the DNA is TGCGCCAGCAGCCAAGATAGTGGCGGTACCTACGAGCGGTACTTC.

This clonotype was seen more than once but under ten times. The V call is TRBV7-2, the J call TRBJ2-7; TRBD2 aligns across 12 bases. The CDR3 has 15 amino acids. CDR1 and CDR2 from the germline V gene are SGHTA and FQGNSA. The V segment lost 2 bases and the J segment 6 bases; nucleotides outside the gene matches: 5. CDR3 protein: CASSLLASGRGEQYF. In DNA, the CDR3 is TGTGCCAGCAGCTTACTGGCTAGCGGGAGGGGCGAGCAGTACTTC.

The chain is built from TRBV28 and TRBJ2-7; D unresolved. The CDR3 loop spans 12 amino acids. V was trimmed by 3 bases and J by 4 bases, leaving 7 bases between them. Germline V CDR1 and CDR2: MDHEN, SYDVKM. In nucleotides, the CDR3 is TGTGCCAGCAGTTTTCGGTCTTACGAGCAGTACTTC. This sequence encodes CASSFRSYEQYF.